Listed here are 10 T cell receptor beta chains from one sample, sequenced in a study of T-cell reconstitution after alpha-beta-depleted transplantation in children. During its preparation, the TCRbeta library received unique molecular identifiers. TCRdb recomputed calls from the PCR reads with MiXCR, one row per CDR3 protein. The sample includes 90,000 to 100,000 distinct CDR3 sequences, 20% to 30% of them seen just once. The sequenced sample was PBMCs, obtained before TCRalphabeta/CD19-depleted stem cell transplant. The receptors were gathered from a boy aged 2-15 years with acute lymphoblastic leukemia, due to receive a stem cell transplant.

This clonotype was seen only a few times. The rearrangement links TRBV24-1 to TRBJ2-1; D is possibly TRBD1 (6 bases). The V end was cut by 9 bases, the J end by 8 bases, with 16 bases between. This CDR3 region has 13 residues. Germline values: CDR1 KGHDR, CDR2 SFDVKD. This chain's CDR3 is CATLGTTSDEQFF. In nucleotides, the CDR3 is TGTGCCACCCTTGGGACAACATCCGATGAGCAGTTCTTC.

This clonotype has a count of ten or more. The genes are TRBV9 and TRBJ2-3; D possibly corresponds to TRBD2 (5 bases). The CDR3 is 13 residues long. The germline V and J ends were trimmed by 1 base and 8 bases, with 11 bases remaining between them. Germline-derived CDR1 and CDR2 are SGDLS and YYNGEE. The CDR3 is CASSVNPAGTQYF. CDR3 nucleotides: TGTGCCAGCAGCGTAAACCCGGCGGGTACGCAGTATTTT.

The V gene is TRBV7-9, the J gene TRBJ1-2; maybe TRBD1 (6 bases). Germline V gene sequence: CDR1 SEHNR, CDR2 FQNEAQ (reference sequence). The CDR3 runs to 14 residues. V was cut by 5 bases and J by 5 bases, with 15 bases left in between. The CDR3 DNA reads TGTGCCAGCAGCACGACAGGCACAGGGTATGGCTACACCTTC. Encoded protein: CASSTTGTGYGYTF.

The rearrangement uses TRBV6-1 and TRBJ2-1, with 7 bases aligning to TRBD2. This CDR3 region has 14 residues. Germline CDR1 reads MNHNS; CDR2 reads SASEGT. V lost 8 bases to trimming and J lost 3 bases; unmatched junction nucleotides: 7. For the CDR3, the DNA is TGTGCCAGCGGGGAGGGAGGGAACTACAATGAGCAGTTCTTC. Protein product: CASGEGGNYNEQFF.

V usage is TRBV27 and J usage is TRBJ2-1; D tentatively fits TRBD1 or TRBD2 (6 bases each). The CDR3 runs to 15 residues. V was trimmed by 5 bases and J by 6 bases, leaving 17 bases between them. Germline-derived CDR1 and CDR2 are MNHEY and SMNVEV (reference sequence). In DNA, the CDR3 is TGTGCCAGCAGTATTGGTGGAGGGGGGTTCAATGAGCAGTTCTTC. It codes for CASSIGGGGFNEQFF.

The chain employs TRBV7-2 and TRBJ2-2, with 8 nucleotides matching TRBD2. The V and J ends lost 8 bases and 4 bases, in that order; junction bases with no gene match: 6. This CDR3 is 14 amino acids long. Germline CDR1 is SGHTA and CDR2 is FQGNSA. CDR3 sequence: CASRGTRSTGELFF. The DNA of the CDR3 is TGTGCCAGCCGAGGGACTAGGAGCACCGGGGAGCTGTTTTTT. Complete variable domain (other parts from reference TRBV7-2 and TRBJ2-2): GAGVSQSPSNKVTEKGKDVELRCDPISGHTALYWYRQSLGQGLEFLIYFQGNSAPDKSGLPSDRFSAERTGGSVSTLTIQRTQQEDSAVYLCASRGTRSTGELFFGEGSRLTVL.

This clonotype was seen only a few times. CDR3 nucleotide sequence: TGTGCCATCAGTGGGGACAGGGATGGCTACACCTTC. This translates into CAISGDRDGYTF. The V and J genes are TRBV10-3 and TRBJ1-2; TRBD1 agrees at 9 bases. The V gene end was trimmed by 4 bases and the J gene end by 6 bases; junction bases not matched to a gene: 0. The length of the CDR3 is 12 residues. CDR1 is ENHRY, CDR2 SYGVKD, per germline.

This clonotype was observed many times. The chain has TRBV5-1 and TRBJ2-1, with D hard to call. This CDR3 has 15 residues. Germline CDR1 reads SGHRS; CDR2 reads YFSETQ. V was shortened by 5 bases and J by 4 bases, with 16 bases between the two germline ends. The CDR3 DNA reads as TGCGCCAGCAGGCTTGACCCAAATACTTACAATGAGCAGTTCTTC. Translated, it gives CASRLDPNTYNEQFF.

This clonotype was counted many times. At one end, the junction sequence differs from germline, possibly due to a read error. The J gene is TRBJ2-3, the V gene TRBV29-1; no reliable D call. Germline CDR1 is SQVTM and CDR2 is ANQGSEA. There are 14 residues in the CDR3. CDR3 DNA sequence: TGCAGTGTTGCCGGGCCCAAGATCACAGATACGCAGTATTTT. This codes for CSVAGPKITDTQYF.

The chain combines TRBV7-8 with TRBJ2-4, with D unresolved. Germline-derived CDR1 and CDR2 are SGHVS and FQNEAQ. The CDR3 has 14 amino acids. Trimming left V 5 bases short and J 0 bases short, with 8 bases between. The CDR3 region is CASSQDGAKNIQYF. CDR3 DNA sequence: TGTGCCAGCAGCCAGGACGGAGCCAAAAACATTCAGTACTTC.